The clone carrying this T cell receptor (beta chain) is medium-sized by share. Its antigen is not known. The CDR3 consists of 14 residues. The V end was cut by 5 bases, the J end by 6 bases, with 14 bases between. Germline assignment: CDR1 SGHAT and CDR2 FQDESV (reference sequence). Bulk tumor genomic DNA (600 ng per sample) served as template. Several spatially distant biopsies were obtained per primary tumor intraoperatively. Undergoing curative surgery were patients whose non-small cell lung cancer was untreated and newly diagnosed. The source of the sample is a study of immune heterogeneity within non-small cell lung tumors. Whole-study findings and limits: Both recurring identical dominant CDR3 beta clonotypes and site-unique high-frequency clones were observed across tumor sites within a patient.

Multiplex PCR employing 32 V and 13 J primers generated amplicons of the TCR beta CDR3. Via MiXCR, TCRdb re-called the multiplex PCR reads, giving one row per CDR3 protein. The table has 14,000 to 15,000 distinct CDR3 sequences, approximately 26% seen once. The source of this sequence is a man in his forties with non-small cell lung cancer. Sequencing was done on a sample of lung tumor tissue. The V gene is TRBV11-1, the J gene TRBJ2-1; possibly TRBD2 for D (5 bases). The DNA of the CDR3 is TGTGCCAGCAGCCCATACTCGGGGATCAATGAGCAGTTCTTC. This encodes CASSPYSGINEQFF. Full variable domain (missing parts from reference TRBV11-1 and TRBJ2-1): EAEVAQSPRYKITEKSQAVAFWCDPISGHATLYWYRQILGQGPELLVQFQDESVVDDSQLPKDRFSAERLKGVDSTLKIQPAELGDSAMYLCASSPYSGINEQFFGPGTRLTVL.